The 12 T cell receptor beta chains below all came from one sample that was sequenced in a study of shared clonotypes between healthy human individuals. This table comes from immunoSEQ multiplex PCR, and its TCRdb copy is limited to in-frame clones, with some not included. The sample includes about 2.2 million clones, just under 95% of them seen just once. In the naive CD8 group, cells lacked CD45RO and were positively selected for CCR7, so terminally differentiated effector memory CD45RA+ cells were left out. The sequenced material came from naive CD8+ T cells from PBMCs. The receptors stem from a man aged 18 to 29 in good health. Some clones in this sample may be carry-over from other donors' samples.

The rearrangement uses TRBV27 and TRBJ1-4; 7 bases map to TRBD1. The CDR3 extends over 14 amino acids. V lost 5 bases, J lost 8 bases, and 8 bases stayed unmatched. Germline-derived CDR1 and CDR2 are MNHEY and SMNVEV (reference sequence). The CDR3 nucleotides are TGTGCCAGCAGTAGCCGGGTCAGGGGGGAAAAACTGTTTTTT. It yields the protein CASSSRVRGEKLFF.

The chain combines TRBV29-1 with TRBJ2-3, with D tentatively TRBD1 or TRBD2 (5 bases each). Germline CDR1 reads SQVTM; CDR2 reads ANQGSEA. The CDR3 sequence is 13 residues long. The V end lost 3 bases, the J end lost 6 bases, and 13 bases lay between the germline ends. CDR3 in amino acids: CSVEGVSADTQYF. CDR3 coding DNA: TGCAGCGTTGAGGGGGTTTCCGCGGATACGCAGTATTTT.

The chain carries TRBV19 and TRBJ2-1; the D gene is possibly TRBD2 (5 bases). The V end was cut by 3 bases, the J end by 6 bases, with 12 bases between. This CDR3 is built from 14 residues. Germline assignment: CDR1 LNHDA and CDR2 SQIVND (reference sequence). The CDR3, as DNA: TGTGCCAGTAGTATGTTAGGAGGACTCAATGAGCAGTTCTTC. This codes for CASSMLGGLNEQFF.

CDR3 sequence reads: CASGLAGHYEQYF. For the CDR3, the DNA is TGTGCCAGCGGACTAGCGGGCCACTACGAGCAGTACTTC. V and J are TRBV27 and TRBJ2-7; 11 bases map to TRBD2. Germline V gene data show CDR1 as MNHEY and CDR2 as SMNVEV (reference sequence). The CDR3 sequence is 13 residues long. J was trimmed by 3 bases and V by 8 bases; bases with no gene match: 3.

V usage is TRBV19 and J usage is TRBJ1-4, with D uncertain. This CDR3 contains 15 residues. Between the trimmed V and J ends, which lost 5 bases and 0 bases, there was a span of 10 bases. Germline loops: CDR1 LNHDA, CDR2 SQIVND (reference sequence). Here the CDR3 DNA reads TGTGCCAGTAGTGCCCGACTTGCAACTAATGAAAAACTGTTTTTT. Its translation: CASSARLATNEKLFF. Full variable domain (rest looked up from reference TRBV19 and TRBJ1-4): DGGITQSPKYLFRKEGQNVTLSCEQNLNHDAMYWYRQDPGQGLRLIYYSQIVNDFQKGDIAEGYSVSREKKESFPLTVTSAQKNPTAFYLCASSARLATNEKLFFGSGTQLSVL.

The chain employs TRBV27 and TRBJ2-1; no reliable D call. Germline loops: CDR1 MNHEY, CDR2 SMNVEV (reference sequence). Trimming removed 4 bases at V and 2 bases at J, with 6 bases between. The CDR3 contains 13 residues. CDR3 region: CASSWRTYNEQFF. CDR3 nucleotide sequence: TGTGCCAGCAGTTGGCGGACCTACAATGAGCAGTTCTTC.

To note about this clone: Other DNA sequences in the same sample also yield this CDR3. The chain has TRBV7-8 and TRBJ1-2; D ambiguous. V was shortened by 6 bases and J by 0 bases, with 11 bases between the two germline ends. The CDR3 spans 14 residues. Germline-derived CDR1 and CDR2 are SGHVS and FQNEAQ. CDR3 region: CASSSGPANYGYTF. The CDR3 region has the DNA TGTGCCAGCAGTTCCGGACCCGCTAACTATGGCTACACCTTC. The full variable domain, rest sourced from reference TRBV7-8 and TRBJ1-2, is GAGVSQSPRYKVAKRGQDVALRCDPISGHVSLFWYQQALGQGPEFLTYFQNEAQLDKSGLPSDRFFAERPEGSVSTLKIQRTQQEDSAVYLCASSSGPANYGYTFGSGTRLTVV.

The chain employs TRBV27 and TRBJ2-5; 11 bases are shared with TRBD2. V trimming: 6 bases; J trimming: 5 bases; junction bases outside the gene matches: 8. This CDR3 is 15 amino acids long. CDR1 and CDR2 from the germline V gene are MNHEY and SMNVEV (reference sequence). The CDR3: CASSRSGRAGETQYF. The CDR3, as DNA: TGTGCCAGCAGCCGTAGCGGGAGGGCAGGGGAGACCCAGTACTTC.

The V gene is TRBV30, the J gene TRBJ2-5; the match to TRBD1 covers 7 bases. The CDR3 has 15 residues. V was clipped by 0 bases and J by 0 bases; unmatched bases: 4. The V gene's germline CDR1 is GTSNPN and CDR2 SVGIG (reference sequence). The CDR3 nucleotides are TGTGCCTGGAGTGTAAATACAGGGGACCAAGAGACCCAGTACTTC. Protein sequence: CAWSVNTGDQETQYF.

The rearrangement uses TRBV7-9 and TRBJ2-7; D gene unclear. Germline CDR1 reads SEHNR; CDR2 reads FQNEAQ (reference sequence). This CDR3 is built from 16 residues. V shed 5 bases and J shed 5 bases, with 22 bases lying between them. This chain's CDR3 is CASSPPAVGAPHEQYF. CDR3 bases: TGTGCCAGCAGCCCTCCGGCCGTGGGCGCCCCCCACGAGCAGTACTTC.

V usage is TRBV6-1 and J usage is TRBJ2-2; tentatively, D is TRBD1 (5 bases). V gave up 10 bases and J gave up 6 bases, with 21 bases separating them. Germline loops: CDR1 MNHNS, CDR2 SASEGT. The CDR3 consists of 15 residues. CDR3 residues: CAIDLAGILPGELFF. CDR3 coding DNA: TGTGCCATCGACCTGGCAGGGATCCTCCCCGGGGAGCTGTTTTTT.

The CDR3, as DNA: TGCGCCAGCAGCCAGCCCGGACAGGGGGTAGGACGGAGAACAGATACGCAGTATTTT. It is translated as CASSQPGQGVGRRTDTQYF. The chain is built from TRBV4-1 and TRBJ2-3, with 10 bases fitting TRBD1. Trimming at V came to 3 bases and at J to 3 bases, leaving 15 bases not matched to a gene. This CDR3 is 19 amino acids long. CDR1 MGHRA and CDR2 YSYEKL come from the germline V gene.